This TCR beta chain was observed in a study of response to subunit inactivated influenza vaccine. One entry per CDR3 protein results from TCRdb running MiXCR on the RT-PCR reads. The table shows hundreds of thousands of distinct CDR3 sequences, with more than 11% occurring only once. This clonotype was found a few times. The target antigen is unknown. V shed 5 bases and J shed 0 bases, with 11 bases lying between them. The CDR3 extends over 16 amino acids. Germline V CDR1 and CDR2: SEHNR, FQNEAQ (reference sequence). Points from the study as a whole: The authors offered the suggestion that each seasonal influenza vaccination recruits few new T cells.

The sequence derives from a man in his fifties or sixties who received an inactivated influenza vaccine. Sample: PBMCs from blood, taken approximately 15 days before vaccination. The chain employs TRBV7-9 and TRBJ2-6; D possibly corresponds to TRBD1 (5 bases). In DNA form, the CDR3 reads TGTGCCAGCAGCAGGGGTGGGATCTCTGGGGCCAACGTCCTGACTTTC. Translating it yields CASSRGGISGANVLTF.